This TCR beta chain derives from a study of shared clonotypes between healthy human individuals. Assay: immunoSEQ multiplex PCR; the TCRdb copy retains only in-frame clones and omits some. Altogether approximately 2.1 million clones are present, 85% to 95% being singletons, with the ten largest covering about 0.39%. This CDR3 contains 13 residues. V lost 10 bases, J lost 6 bases, and 18 bases lay in between. Germline lookup yields CDR1 MDHEN and CDR2 SYDVKM. V is TRBV28 and J is TRBJ1-2; tentative D call: TRBD1 (6 bases). This sequence was found in a man aged 18 to 30 in good health. Some clones in this sample may be carry-over from other donors' samples. Input material: naive CD4+ T cells from PBMCs. Subset given: CD45RA+ positively selected. CDR3: CAILSRGYDGYTF. As DNA, the CDR3 is TGTGCCATCCTGAGCAGGGGTTATGATGGCTACACCTTC.